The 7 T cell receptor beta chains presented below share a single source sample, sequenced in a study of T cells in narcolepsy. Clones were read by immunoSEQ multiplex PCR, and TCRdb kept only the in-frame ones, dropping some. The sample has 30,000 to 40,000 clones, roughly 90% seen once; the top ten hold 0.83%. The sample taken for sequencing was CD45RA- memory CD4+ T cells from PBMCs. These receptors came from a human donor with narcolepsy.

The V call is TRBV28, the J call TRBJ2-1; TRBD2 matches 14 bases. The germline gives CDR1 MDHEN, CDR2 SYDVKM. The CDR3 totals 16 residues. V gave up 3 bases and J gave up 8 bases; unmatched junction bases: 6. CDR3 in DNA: TGTGCCAGCAGTTTGCGCGGGACTAGCGGGGGATATGAGCAGTTCTTC. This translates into CASSLRGTSGGYEQFF.

The CDR3 is CASSSGLAAETQYF. The CDR3 region has the DNA TGTGCCAGCAGCTCGGGACTAGCGGCAGAGACCCAGTACTTC. This sequence joins TRBV7-3 and TRBJ2-5, with 11 bases lining up with TRBD2. Germline CDR1 is SGHTA and CDR2 is FQGTGA. V lost 4 bases and J lost 4; bases outside the gene matches: 2. This CDR3 has 14 amino acids.

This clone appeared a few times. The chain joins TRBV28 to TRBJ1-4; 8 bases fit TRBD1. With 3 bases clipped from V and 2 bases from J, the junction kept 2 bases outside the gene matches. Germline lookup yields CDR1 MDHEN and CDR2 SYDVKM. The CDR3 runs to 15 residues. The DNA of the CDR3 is TGTGCCAGCAGTTTGACAGGGGTGACTAATGAAAAACTGTTTTTT. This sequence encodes CASSLTGVTNEKLFF. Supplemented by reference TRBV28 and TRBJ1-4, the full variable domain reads DVKVTQSSRYLVKRTGEKVFLECVQDMDHENMFWYRQDPGLGLRLIYFSYDVKMKEKGDIPEGYSVSREKKERFSLILESASTNQTSMYLCASSLTGVTNEKLFFGSGTQLSVL.

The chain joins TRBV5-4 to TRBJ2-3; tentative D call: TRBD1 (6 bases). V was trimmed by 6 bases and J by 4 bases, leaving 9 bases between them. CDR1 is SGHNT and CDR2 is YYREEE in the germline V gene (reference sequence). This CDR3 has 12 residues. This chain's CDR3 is CASNGGSDTQYF. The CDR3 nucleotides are TGTGCCAGCAATGGGGGCTCAGATACGCAGTATTTT.

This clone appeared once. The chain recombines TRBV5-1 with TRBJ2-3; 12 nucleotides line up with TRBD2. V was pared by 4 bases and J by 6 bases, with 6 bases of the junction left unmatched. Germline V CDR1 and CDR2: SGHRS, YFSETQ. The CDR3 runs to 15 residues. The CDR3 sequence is CASSQGLAGTDTQYF. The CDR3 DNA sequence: TGCGCCAGCAGCCAAGGACTAGCGGGAACCGATACGCAGTATTTT.

Here the CDR3 reads CASTRGQLAKNIQYF. The CDR3 coding sequence is TGTGCCAGCACCAGGGGACAGCTAGCCAAAAACATTCAGTACTTC. The gene calls are TRBV5-6 and TRBJ2-4; 7 nucleotides line up with TRBD1. J was trimmed by 0 bases and V by 6 bases; bases with no gene match: 6. The germline V gene encodes CDR1 SGHDT and CDR2 YYEEEE. This CDR3 has 15 amino acids.

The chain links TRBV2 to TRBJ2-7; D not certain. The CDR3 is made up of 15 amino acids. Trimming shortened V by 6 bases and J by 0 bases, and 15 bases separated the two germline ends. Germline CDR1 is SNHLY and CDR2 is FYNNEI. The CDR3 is CASRLQGSLSYEQYF. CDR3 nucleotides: TGTGCCAGCAGGTTGCAAGGCTCCCTCTCCTACGAGCAGTACTTC.